This entry features one T cell receptor beta chain sequence. Its antigen is not identified. The material for each subset, its genomic DNA, was split evenly across several immunoSEQ plates. Sequenced by immunoSEQ multiplex PCR; TCRdb stores in-frame clones only, minus some. The table shows about 960,000 clones, with over 75% occurring only once. These data come from a study of shared clonotypes between healthy human individuals. Study summary: Aged 18 to 49, the donors were two women and a few men.

Trimming pared 10 bases from V and 2 bases from J, leaving 13 bases between. The CDR3 totals 13 residues. From germline, CDR1 is MRHNA and CDR2 SNTAGT. Overall study results and limits: Richness estimates generally favored naive over memory subsets. The four-donor shared clonotypes exceeded non-shared clonotypes in generation probability, with non-shared ones scoring lower.

J is TRBJ2-3 and V is TRBV6-4, with D possibly TRBD1 on 6 matching bases. The sequenced sample consisted of memory CD4+ T cells sorted from blood. Described subset: CD45RA-negative fraction. This clonotype was sampled from a young man in good health. CDR3 in DNA: TGTGCCACCTGGGACATATTCACAGATACGCAGTATTTT. Translation: CATWDIFTDTQYF.